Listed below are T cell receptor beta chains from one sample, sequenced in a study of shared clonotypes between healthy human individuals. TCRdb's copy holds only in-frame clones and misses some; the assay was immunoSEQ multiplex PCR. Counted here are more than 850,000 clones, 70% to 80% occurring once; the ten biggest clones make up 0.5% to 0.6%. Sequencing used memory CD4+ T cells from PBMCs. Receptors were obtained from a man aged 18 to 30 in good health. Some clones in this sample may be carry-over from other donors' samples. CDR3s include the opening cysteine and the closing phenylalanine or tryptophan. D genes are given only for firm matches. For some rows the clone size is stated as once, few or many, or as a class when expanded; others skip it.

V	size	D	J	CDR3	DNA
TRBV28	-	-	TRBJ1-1	CASSPPRTGMNTEAFF	TGTGCCAGCAGCCCCCCTCGGACGGGAATGAACACTGAAGCTTTCTTT
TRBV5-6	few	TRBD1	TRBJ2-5	CASREMGQRLRETQYF	TGTGCCAGCAGGGAAATGGGACAGCGATTGCGAGAGACCCAGTACTTC
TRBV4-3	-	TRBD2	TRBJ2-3	CASSQGQRGNTDTQYF	TGCGCCAGCAGCCAAGGTCAGCGGGGAAACACAGATACGCAGTATTTT
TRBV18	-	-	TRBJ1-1	CASSIAPAVNTEAFF	TGTGCCAGCTCCATCGCCCCGGCCGTCAACACTGAAGCTTTCTTT
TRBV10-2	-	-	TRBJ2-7	CASSVGGPMSYEQYF	TGCGCCAGCAGCGTCGGGGGGCCCATGTCCTACGAGCAGTACTTC
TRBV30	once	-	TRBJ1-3	CAWSPIGNTIYF	TGTGCCTGGAGCCCGATTGGAAACACCATATATTTT
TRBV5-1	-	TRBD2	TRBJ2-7	CASSRGLAGGSSYEQYF	TGCGCCAGCAGCCGCGGACTAGCGGGAGGAAGCTCCTACGAGCAGTACTTC
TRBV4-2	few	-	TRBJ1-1	CASSQDPGSEAFF	TGTGCCAGCAGCCAAGATCCTGGGTCTGAAGCTTTCTTT
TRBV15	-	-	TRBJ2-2	CATSIFAGTETTGELFF	TGTGCCACCAGCATCTTTGCCGGGACGGAGACCACCGGGGAGCTGTTTTTT
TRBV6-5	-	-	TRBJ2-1	CASSSPGTNEQFF	TGTGCCAGCAGCTCCCCGGGGACGAATGAGCAGTTCTTC
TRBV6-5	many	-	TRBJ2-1	CASSPRGSVDNEQFF	TGTGCCAGCAGTCCCCGTGGTAGCGTGGACAATGAGCAGTTCTTC
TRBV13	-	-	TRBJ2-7	CASSLGISPKTFYEQYF	TGTGCCAGCAGCCTCGGGATCAGCCCGAAAACCTTCTACGAGCAGTACTTC
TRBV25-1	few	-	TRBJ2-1	CASSELSSAHNEQFF	TGTGCCAGCAGTGAATTGTCTAGCGCGCACAATGAGCAGTTCTTC
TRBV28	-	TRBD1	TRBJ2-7	CASSPDRGFDEQYF	TGTGCCAGCAGCCCGGACAGGGGGTTTGACGAGCAGTACTTC
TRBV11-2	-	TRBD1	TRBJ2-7	CASSSRTGDPYEQYF	TGTGCCAGCAGCTCGCGGACAGGGGACCCCTACGAGCAGTACTTC
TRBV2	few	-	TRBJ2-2	CASTRGWNTGELFF	TGTGCCAGCACCAGAGGGTGGAACACCGGGGAGCTGTTTTTT
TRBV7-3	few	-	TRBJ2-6	CASTRDPSGANVLTF	TGTGCCAGCACCAGAGACCCTTCTGGGGCCAACGTCCTGACTTTC
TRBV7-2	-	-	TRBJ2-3	CASSLQGWITDTQYF	TGTGCCAGCAGCTTGCAAGGCTGGATCACAGATACGCAGTATTTT
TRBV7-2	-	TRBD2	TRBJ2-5	CASSSRLAKETQYF	TGTGCCAGCAGCTCGCGACTAGCCAAAGAGACCCAGTACTTC
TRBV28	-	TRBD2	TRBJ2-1	CASRGDRSSSGAYSPEQFF	TGTGCCAGCAGAGGAGACAGATCATCTAGCGGGGCCTACTCTCCCGAGCAGTTCTTC
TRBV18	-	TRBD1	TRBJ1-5	CASSAQGPGSNQPQHF	TGTGCCAGCTCTGCACAGGGGCCCGGGAGCAATCAGCCCCAGCATTTT
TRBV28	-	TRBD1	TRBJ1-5	CASSRGHPNQPQHF	TGTGCCAGCAGCAGGGGGCATCCCAATCAGCCCCAGCATTTT
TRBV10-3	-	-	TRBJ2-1	CAISGQGYNEQFF	TGTGCCATCAGTGGTCAGGGTTACAATGAGCAGTTCTTC